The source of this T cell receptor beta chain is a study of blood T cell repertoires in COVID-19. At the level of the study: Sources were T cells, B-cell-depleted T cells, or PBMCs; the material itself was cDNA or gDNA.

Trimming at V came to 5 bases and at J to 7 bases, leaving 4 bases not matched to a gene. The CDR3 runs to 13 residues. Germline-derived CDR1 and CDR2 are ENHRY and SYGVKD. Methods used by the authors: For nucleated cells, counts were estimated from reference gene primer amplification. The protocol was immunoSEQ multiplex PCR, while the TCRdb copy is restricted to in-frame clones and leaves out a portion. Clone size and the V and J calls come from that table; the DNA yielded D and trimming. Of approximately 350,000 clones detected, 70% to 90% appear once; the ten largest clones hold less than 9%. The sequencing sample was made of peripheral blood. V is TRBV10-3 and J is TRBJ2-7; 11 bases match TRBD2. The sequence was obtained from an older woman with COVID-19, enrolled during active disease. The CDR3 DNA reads TGTGCCATCAGTCGGCTAGCGGGGGGTGAGCAGTACTTC. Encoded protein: CAISRLAGGEQYF.